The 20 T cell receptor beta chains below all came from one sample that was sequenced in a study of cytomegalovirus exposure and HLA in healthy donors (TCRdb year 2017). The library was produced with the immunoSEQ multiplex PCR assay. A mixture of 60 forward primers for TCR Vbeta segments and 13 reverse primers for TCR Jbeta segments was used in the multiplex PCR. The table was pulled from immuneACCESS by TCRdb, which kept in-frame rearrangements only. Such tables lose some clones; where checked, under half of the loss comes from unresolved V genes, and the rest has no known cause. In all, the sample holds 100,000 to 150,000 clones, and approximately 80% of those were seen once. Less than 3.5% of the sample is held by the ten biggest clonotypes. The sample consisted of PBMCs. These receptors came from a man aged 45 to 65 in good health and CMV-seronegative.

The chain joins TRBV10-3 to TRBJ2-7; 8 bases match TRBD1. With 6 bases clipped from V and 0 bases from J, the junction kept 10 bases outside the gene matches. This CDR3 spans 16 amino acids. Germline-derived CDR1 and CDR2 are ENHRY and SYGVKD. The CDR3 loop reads CAIRLSETGDSYEQYF. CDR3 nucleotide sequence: TGTGCCATCAGATTATCAGAGACAGGGGACTCCTACGAGCAGTACTTC.

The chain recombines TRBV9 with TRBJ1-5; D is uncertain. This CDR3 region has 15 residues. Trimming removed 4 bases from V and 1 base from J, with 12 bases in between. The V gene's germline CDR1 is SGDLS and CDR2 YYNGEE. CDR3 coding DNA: TGTGCCAGCAGCCCTAGCCCCGACAGCAATCAGCCCCAGCATTTT. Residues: CASSPSPDSNQPQHF.

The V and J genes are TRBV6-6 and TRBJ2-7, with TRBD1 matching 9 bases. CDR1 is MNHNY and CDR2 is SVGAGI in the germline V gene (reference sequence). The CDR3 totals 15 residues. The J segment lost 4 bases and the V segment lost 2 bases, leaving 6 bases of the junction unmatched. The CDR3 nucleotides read TGTGCCAGCAGTTACCGAGGGACAGGGCTTTACGAGCAGTACTTC. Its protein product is CASSYRGTGLYEQYF.

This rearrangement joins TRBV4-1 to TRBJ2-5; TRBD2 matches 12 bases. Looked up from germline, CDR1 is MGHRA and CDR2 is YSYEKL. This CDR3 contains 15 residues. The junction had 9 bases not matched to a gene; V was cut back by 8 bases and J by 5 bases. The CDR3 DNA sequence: TGCGCCAGCCAGTCGCTAGCGGGGGGGCCTGAGACCCAGTACTTC. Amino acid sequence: CASQSLAGGPETQYF.

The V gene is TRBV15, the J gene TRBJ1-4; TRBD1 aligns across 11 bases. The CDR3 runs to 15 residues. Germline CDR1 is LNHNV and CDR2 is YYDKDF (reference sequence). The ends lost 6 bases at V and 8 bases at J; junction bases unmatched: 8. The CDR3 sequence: CATSSDRGLGEKLFF. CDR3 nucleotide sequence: TGTGCCACCAGTTCGGACAGGGGGCTAGGGGAAAAACTGTTTTTT.

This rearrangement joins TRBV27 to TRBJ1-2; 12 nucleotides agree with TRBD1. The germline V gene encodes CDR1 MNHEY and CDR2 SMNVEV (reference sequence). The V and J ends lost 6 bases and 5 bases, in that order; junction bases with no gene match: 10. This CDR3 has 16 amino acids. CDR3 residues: CASRDLGTGGLYGYTF. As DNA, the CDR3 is TGTGCCAGCAGGGACCTCGGGACAGGGGGCTTATATGGCTACACCTTC.

The CDR3: CASSLGQRAGEKAFF. CDR3 coding DNA: TGCGCCAGCAGCTTAGGTCAAAGGGCAGGGGAAAAAGCTTTCTTT. The V and J genes are TRBV5-1 and TRBJ1-1; a weak D match, TRBD1 (6 bases). Trimming pared 2 bases from V and 9 bases from J, leaving 20 bases between. The CDR3 extends over 15 amino acids. CDR1 and CDR2 (germline): SGHRS, YFSETQ.

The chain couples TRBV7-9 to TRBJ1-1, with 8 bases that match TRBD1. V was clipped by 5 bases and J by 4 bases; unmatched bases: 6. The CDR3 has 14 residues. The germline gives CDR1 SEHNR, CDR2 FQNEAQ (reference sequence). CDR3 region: CASSRAQGATEAFF. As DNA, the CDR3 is TGTGCCAGCAGCCGTGCCCAGGGGGCCACTGAAGCTTTCTTT.

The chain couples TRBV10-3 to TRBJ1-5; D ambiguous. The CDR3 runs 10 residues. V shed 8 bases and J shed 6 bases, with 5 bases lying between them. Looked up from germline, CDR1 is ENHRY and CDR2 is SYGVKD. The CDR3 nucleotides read TGTGCCATCGGGAGTCAGCCCCAGCATTTT. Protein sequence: CAIGSQPQHF.

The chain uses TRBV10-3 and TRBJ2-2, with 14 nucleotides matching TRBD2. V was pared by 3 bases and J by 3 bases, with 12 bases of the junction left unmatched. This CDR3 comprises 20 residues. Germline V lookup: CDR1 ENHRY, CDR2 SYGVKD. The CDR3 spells CAISDPGRGLAGDYTGELFF. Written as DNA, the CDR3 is TGTGCCATCAGTGACCCCGGACGGGGACTAGCGGGGGATTACACCGGGGAGCTGTTTTTT.

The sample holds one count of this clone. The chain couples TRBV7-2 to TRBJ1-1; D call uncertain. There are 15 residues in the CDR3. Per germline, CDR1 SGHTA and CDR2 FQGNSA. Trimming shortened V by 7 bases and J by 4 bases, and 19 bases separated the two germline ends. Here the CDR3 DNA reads TGTGCCAGCATTCTGAACGGGGTGGAGAGCACTGAAGCTTTCTTT. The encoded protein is CASILNGVESTEAFF. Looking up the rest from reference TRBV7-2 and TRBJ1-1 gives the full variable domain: GAGVSQSPSNKVTEKGKDVELRCDPISGHTALYWYRQSLGQGLEFLIYFQGNSAPDKSGLPSDRFSAERTGGSVSTLTIQRTQQEDSAVYLCASILNGVESTEAFFGQGTRLTVV.

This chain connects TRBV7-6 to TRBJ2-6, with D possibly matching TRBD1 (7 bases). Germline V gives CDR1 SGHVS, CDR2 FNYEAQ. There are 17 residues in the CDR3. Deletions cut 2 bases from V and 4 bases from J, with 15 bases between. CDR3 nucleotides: TGTGCCAGCAGCTTAAGACAGGGCGGGGTCGGGGCCAACGTCCTGACTTTC. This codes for CASSLRQGGVGANVLTF.

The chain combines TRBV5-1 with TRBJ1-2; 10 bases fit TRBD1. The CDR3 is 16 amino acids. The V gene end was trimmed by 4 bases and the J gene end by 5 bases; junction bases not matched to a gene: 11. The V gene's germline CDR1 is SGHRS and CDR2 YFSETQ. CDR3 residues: CASSQDRGEPIYGYTF. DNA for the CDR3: TGCGCCAGCAGCCAGGACAGGGGGGAACCCATTTATGGCTACACCTTC.

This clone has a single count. The CDR3 DNA sequence: TGTGCCAGCAGTGACCACAGGGTTCGAGGTTTCAATCAGCCCCAGCATTTT. Its protein is CASSDHRVRGFNQPQHF. The chain recombines TRBV6-1 with TRBJ1-5, with D perhaps matching TRBD1 (6 bases). Germline V gene data show CDR1 as MNHNS and CDR2 as SASEGT. The germline V and J ends were trimmed by 3 bases and 3 bases, with 18 bases remaining between them. The CDR3 runs to 17 residues.

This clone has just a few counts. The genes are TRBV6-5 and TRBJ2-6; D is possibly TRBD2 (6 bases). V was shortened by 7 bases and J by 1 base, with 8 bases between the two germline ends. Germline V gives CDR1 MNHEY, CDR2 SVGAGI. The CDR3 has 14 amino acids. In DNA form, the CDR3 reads TGTGCCAGCACCGCGGGGTCTGGGGCCAACGTCCTGACTTTC. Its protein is CASTAGSGANVLTF.

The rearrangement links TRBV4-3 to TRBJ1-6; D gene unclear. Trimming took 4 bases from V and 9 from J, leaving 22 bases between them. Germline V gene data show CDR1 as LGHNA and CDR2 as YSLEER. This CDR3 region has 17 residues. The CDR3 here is CASSPTVDWEAGSPLHF. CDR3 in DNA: TGCGCCAGCAGCCCCACAGTTGACTGGGAAGCGGGTTCACCCCTCCACTTT.

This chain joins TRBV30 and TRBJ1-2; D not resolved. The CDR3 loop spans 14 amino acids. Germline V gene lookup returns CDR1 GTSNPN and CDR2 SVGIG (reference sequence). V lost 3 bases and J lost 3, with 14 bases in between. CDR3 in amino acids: CAWRVRGGDYGYTF. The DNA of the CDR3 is TGTGCCTGGAGAGTGCGGGGTGGGGACTATGGCTACACCTTC.

The CDR3 DNA reads TGTGCCAGCAGTCCGGGACAGTTGGGCTATGGCTACACCTTC. As protein: CASSPGQLGYGYTF. This chain links TRBV2 with TRBJ1-2; 7 nucleotides agree with TRBD1. Losses at the gene ends were 5 bases for V and 4 bases for J; bases not matched to a gene: 7. Germline V lookup: CDR1 SNHLY, CDR2 FYNNEI. CDR3 size: 14 residues. The full variable domain, in which reference TRBV2 and TRBJ1-2 provide the parts outside the CDR3, is EPEVTQTPSHQVTQMGQEVILRCVPISNHLYFYWYRQILGQKVEFLVSFYNNEISEKSEIFDDQFSVERPDGSNFTLKIRSTKLEDSAMYFCASSPGQLGYGYTFGSGTRLTVV.

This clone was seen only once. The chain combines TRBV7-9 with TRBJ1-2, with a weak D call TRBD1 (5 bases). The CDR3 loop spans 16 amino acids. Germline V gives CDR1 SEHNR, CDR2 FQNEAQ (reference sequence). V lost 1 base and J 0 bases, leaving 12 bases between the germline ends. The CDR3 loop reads CASSLDGGTTNYGYTF. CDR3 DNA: TGTGCCAGCAGCTTAGATGGGGGGACTACTAACTATGGCTACACCTTC.

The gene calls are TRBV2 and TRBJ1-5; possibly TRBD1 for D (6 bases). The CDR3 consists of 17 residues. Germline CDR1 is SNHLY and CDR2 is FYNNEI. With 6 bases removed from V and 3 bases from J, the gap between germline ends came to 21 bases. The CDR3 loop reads CASRAAASDRFNQPQHF. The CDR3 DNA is TGTGCCAGCAGAGCCGCCGCGTCGGACAGATTCAATCAGCCCCAGCATTTT.